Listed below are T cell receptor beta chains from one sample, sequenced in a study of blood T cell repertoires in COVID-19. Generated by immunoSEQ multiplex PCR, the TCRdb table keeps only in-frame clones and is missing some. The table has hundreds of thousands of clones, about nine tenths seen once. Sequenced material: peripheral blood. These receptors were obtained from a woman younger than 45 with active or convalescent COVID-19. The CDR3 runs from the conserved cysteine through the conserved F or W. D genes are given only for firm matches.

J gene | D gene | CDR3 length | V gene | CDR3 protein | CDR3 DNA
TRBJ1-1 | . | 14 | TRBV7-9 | CASSFTAMNTEAFF | TGTGCCAGCAGCTTTACAGCCATGAACACTGAAGCTTTCTTT
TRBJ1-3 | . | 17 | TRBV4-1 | CASSQDRHGNSGNTIYF | TGCGCCAGCAGCCAAGATCGACACGGAAACTCTGGAAACACCATATATTTT
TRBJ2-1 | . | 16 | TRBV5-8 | CASRHNTGSSYNEQFF | TGTGCCAGCAGACACAACACAGGGAGCTCCTACAATGAGCAGTTCTTC
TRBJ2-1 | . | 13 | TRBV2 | CASKGDSYNEQFF | TGTGCCAGCAAAGGGGACTCATACAATGAGCAGTTCTTC
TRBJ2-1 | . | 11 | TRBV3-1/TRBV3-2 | CASSQANEQFF | TGTGCCAGCAGCCAAGCGAATGAGCAGTTCTTC
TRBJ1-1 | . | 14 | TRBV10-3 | CAIRLQGLNTEAFF | TGTGCCATCAGGTTACAGGGATTGAACACTGAAGCTTTCTTT
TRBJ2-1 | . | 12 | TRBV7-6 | CASSLVFNEQFF | TGTGCCAGCAGCTTAGTCTTTAATGAGCAGTTCTTC
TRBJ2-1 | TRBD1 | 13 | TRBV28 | CASRDPGGYEQFF | TGTGCCAGCAGGGACCCAGGGGGTTATGAGCAGTTCTTC
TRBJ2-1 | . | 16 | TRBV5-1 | CASSLDLASSYNEQFF | TGCGCCAGCAGCTTGGACTTGGCTAGCTCCTACAATGAGCAGTTCTTC
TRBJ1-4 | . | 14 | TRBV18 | CASSPTQGNEKLFF | TGTGCCAGCTCACCAACACAGGGTAATGAAAAACTGTTTTTT